These 8 T cell receptor beta chains were all obtained from the same sample, sequenced in a study of OX40 agonist ivuxolimab in advanced cancers. TCRdb keeps only in-frame clones here, not all; method: immunoSEQ multiplex PCR. The data contain roughly 100,000 clones, 85% to 95% of them singletons. Sequenced here: CD4+ or CD8+ T cells sorted from blood, sampled in a trial of the OX40 agonist ivuxolimab. Receptors originate from an adult with an advanced solid tumor such as melanoma, head and neck, liver or kidney cancer.

The V and J genes are TRBV27 and TRBJ2-1; 8 bases fit TRBD2. Germline V gives CDR1 MNHEY, CDR2 SMNVEV (reference sequence). V shed 6 bases and J 5 bases; nucleotides not matched to a gene: 6. The CDR3 consists of 14 residues. The CDR3 here is CASSLGLADNEQFF. CDR3 in DNA: TGTGCCAGCAGCCTAGGACTAGCCGACAATGAGCAGTTCTTC.

The sample holds one count of this clone. The genes are TRBV2 and TRBJ1-5; D is unresolved. The germline gives CDR1 SNHLY, CDR2 FYNNEI. The CDR3 consists of 14 residues. V was trimmed by 6 bases and J by 3 bases, leaving 12 bases between them. The chain's CDR3 is CASSQEYTNQPQHF. In DNA, the CDR3 is TGTGCCAGCAGCCAAGAATACACCAATCAGCCCCAGCATTTT.

This CDR3 reads CASSGLPQHF. The CDR3 nucleotides read TGTGCCAGCAGTGGCCTGCCCCAGCATTTT. The J gene is TRBJ1-5, the V gene TRBV6-1, with D hard to call. The CDR3 loop spans 10 amino acids. Per germline, CDR1 MNHNS and CDR2 SASEGT. The ends were cut back, 4 bases at V and 9 bases at J, with 4 bases in the middle.

This chain connects TRBV7-6 to TRBJ2-1, with D perhaps TRBD2 (5 bases). The V and J ends lost 5 bases and 0 bases respectively, with 11 bases between them. The CDR3 runs to 15 residues. Germline CDR1 SGHVS, CDR2 FNYEAQ. In DNA form, the CDR3 reads TGTGCCAGCAGCCGGACTGCCGGCTCCTACAATGAGCAGTTCTTC. As protein: CASSRTAGSYNEQFF.

The rearrangement links TRBV30 to TRBJ1-5; no clear D gene. Deletions cut 0 bases from V and 3 bases from J, with 9 bases between. Germline V gives CDR1 GTSNPN, CDR2 SVGIG (reference sequence). CDR3 length equals 14 residues. The DNA for the CDR3 is TGTGCCTGGAGTGTCCTCGGACTCAATCAGCCCCAGCATTTT. Amino acids: CAWSVLGLNQPQHF.

The chain uses TRBV28 and TRBJ1-2; TRBD1 aligns across 7 bases. The CDR3 has 16 amino acids. From germline, CDR1 is MDHEN and CDR2 SYDVKM. The trim removed 2 bases at V and 1 base at J, leaving 7 bases unmatched. As DNA, the CDR3 is TGTGCCAGCAGTTTAGGGACAGTCAGTTTTAACTATGGCTACACCTTC. It specifies CASSLGTVSFNYGYTF.

The chain uses TRBV6-6 and TRBJ1-3; D is undetermined. Germline V lookup: CDR1 MNHNY, CDR2 SVGAGI (reference sequence). Trimming cost V 6 bases and J 3 bases, with 18 bases left between them. The CDR3 has 16 amino acids. CDR3 DNA: TGTGCCAGCAGCCGAATTCCTTTTGCGTATGGAAACACCATATATTTT. Protein sequence: CASSRIPFAYGNTIYF.

The CDR3 is CASSYRSGNTIYF. DNA for the CDR3: TGTGCCAGCAGTTACAGGTCCGGAAACACCATATATTTT. The chain carries TRBV6-5 and TRBJ1-3; no clear D. Germline V gene data show CDR1 as MNHEY and CDR2 as SVGAGI. The V and J ends lost 2 bases and 4 bases respectively, with 6 bases between them. This CDR3 region has 13 residues.